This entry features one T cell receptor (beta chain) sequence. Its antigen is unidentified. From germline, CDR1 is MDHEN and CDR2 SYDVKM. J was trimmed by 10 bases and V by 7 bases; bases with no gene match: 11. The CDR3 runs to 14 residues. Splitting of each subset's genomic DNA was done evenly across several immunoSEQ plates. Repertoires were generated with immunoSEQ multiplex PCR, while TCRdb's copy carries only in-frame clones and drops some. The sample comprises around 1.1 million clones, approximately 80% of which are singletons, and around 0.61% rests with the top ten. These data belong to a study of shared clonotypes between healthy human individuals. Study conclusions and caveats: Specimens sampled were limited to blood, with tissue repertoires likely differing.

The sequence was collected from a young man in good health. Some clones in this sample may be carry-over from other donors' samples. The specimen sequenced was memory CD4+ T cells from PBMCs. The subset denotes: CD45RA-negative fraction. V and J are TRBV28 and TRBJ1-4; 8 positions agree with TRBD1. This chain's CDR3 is CASTSGQGAGKLFF. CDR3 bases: TGTGCCAGCACATCGGGGCAGGGGGCGGGAAAACTGTTTTTT.